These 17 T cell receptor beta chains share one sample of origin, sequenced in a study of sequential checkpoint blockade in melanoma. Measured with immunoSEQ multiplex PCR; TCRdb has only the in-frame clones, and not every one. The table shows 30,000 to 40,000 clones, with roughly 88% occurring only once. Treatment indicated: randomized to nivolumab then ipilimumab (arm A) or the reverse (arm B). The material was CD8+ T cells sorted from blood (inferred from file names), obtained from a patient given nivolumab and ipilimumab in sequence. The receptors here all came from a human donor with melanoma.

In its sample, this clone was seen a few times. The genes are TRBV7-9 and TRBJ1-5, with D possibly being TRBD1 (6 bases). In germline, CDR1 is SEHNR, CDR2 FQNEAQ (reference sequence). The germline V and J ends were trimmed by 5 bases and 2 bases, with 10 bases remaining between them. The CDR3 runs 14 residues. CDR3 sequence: CASSAQGGNQPQHF. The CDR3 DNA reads TGTGCCAGCAGCGCACAGGGTGGCAATCAGCCCCAGCATTTT. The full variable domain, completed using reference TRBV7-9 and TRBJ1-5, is DTGVSQNPRHKITKRGQNVTFRCDPISEHNRLYWYRQTLGQGPEFLTYFQNEAQLEKSRLLSDRFSAERPKGSFSTLEIQRTEQGDSAMYLCASSAQGGNQPQHFGDGTRLSIL.

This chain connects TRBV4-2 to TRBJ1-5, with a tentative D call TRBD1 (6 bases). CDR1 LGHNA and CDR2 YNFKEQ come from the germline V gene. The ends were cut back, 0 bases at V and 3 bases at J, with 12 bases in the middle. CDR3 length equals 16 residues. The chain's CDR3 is CASSQDSTGINQPQHF. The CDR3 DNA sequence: TGTGCCAGCAGCCAAGATTCTACAGGGATCAATCAGCCCCAGCATTTT.

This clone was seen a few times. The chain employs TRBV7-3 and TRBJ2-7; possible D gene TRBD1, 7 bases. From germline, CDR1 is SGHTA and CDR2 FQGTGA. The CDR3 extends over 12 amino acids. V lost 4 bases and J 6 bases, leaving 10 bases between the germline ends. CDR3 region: CASSSQGGEQYF. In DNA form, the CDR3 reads TGTGCCAGCAGCTCGCAGGGGGGCGAGCAGTACTTC.

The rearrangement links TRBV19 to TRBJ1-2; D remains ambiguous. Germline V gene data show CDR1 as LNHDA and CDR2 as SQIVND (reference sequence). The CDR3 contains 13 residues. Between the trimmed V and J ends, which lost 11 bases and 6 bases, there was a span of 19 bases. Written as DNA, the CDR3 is TGTGCCTTTAGCGTTATTCCGTGGGATGGCTACACCTTC. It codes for CAFSVIPWDGYTF.

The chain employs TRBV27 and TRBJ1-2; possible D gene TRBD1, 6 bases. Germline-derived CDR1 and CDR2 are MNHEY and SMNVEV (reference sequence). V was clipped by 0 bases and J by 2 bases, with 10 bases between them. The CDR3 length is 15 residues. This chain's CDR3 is CASSLSGGANYGYTF. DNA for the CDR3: TGTGCCAGCAGTTTATCCGGGGGGGCGAACTATGGCTACACCTTC.

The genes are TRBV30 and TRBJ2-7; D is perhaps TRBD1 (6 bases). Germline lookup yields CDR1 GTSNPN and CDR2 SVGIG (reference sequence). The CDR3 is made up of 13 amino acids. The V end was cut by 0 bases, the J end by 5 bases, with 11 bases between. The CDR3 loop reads CAWSVGQGNEQYV. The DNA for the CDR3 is TGTGCCTGGAGTGTAGGGCAGGGGAACGAGCAGTACGTC.

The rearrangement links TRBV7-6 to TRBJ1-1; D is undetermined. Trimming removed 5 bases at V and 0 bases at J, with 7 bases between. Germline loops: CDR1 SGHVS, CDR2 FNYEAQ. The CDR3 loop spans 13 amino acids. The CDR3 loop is CASSPEVNTEAFF. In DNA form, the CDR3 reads TGTGCCAGCAGCCCCGAGGTGAACACTGAAGCTTTCTTT.

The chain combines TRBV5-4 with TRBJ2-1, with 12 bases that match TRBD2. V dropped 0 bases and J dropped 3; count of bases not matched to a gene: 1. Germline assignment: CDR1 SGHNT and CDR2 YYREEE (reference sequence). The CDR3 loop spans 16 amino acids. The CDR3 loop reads CASSLGLAGDYNEQFF. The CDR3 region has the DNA TGTGCCAGCAGCTTGGGACTAGCGGGGGACTACAATGAGCAGTTCTTC.

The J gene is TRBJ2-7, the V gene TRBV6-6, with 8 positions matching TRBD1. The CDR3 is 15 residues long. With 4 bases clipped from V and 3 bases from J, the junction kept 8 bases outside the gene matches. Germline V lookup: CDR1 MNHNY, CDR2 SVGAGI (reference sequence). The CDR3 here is CASSFDRGRLYEQYF. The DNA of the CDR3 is TGTGCCAGCAGTTTCGACAGGGGAAGACTCTACGAGCAGTACTTC.

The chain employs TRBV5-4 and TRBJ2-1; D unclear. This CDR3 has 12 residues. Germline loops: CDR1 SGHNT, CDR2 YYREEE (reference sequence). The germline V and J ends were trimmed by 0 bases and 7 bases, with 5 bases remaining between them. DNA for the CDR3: TGTGCCAGCAGCTTGGGAGGAAATGAGCAGTTCTTC. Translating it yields CASSLGGNEQFF.

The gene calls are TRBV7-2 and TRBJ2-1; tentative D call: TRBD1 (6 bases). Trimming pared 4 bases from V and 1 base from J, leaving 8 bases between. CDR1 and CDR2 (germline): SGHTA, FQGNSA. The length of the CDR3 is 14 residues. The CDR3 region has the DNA TGTGCCAGCAGCTCGGACAGTTCCTACAATGAGCAGTTCTTC. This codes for CASSSDSSYNEQFF. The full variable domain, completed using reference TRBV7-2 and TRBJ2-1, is GAGVSQSPSNKVTEKGKDVELRCDPISGHTALYWYRQSLGQGLEFLIYFQGNSAPDKSGLPSDRFSAERTGGSVSTLTIQRTQQEDSAVYLCASSSDSSYNEQFFGPGTRLTVL.

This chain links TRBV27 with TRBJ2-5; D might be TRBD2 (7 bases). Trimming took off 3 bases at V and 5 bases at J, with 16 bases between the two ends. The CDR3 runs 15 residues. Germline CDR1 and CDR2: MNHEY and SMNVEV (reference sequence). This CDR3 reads CASSFSGGPWETQYF. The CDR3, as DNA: TGTGCCAGCAGTTTTTCCGGGGGGCCGTGGGAGACCCAGTACTTC.

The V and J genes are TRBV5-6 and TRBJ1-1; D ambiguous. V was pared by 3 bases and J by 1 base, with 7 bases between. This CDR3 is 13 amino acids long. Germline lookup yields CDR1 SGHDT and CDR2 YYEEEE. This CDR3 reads CASSSQSNTEAFF. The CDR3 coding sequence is TGTGCCAGCAGCTCCCAGTCGAACACTGAAGCTTTCTTT.

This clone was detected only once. The CDR3 nucleotides read TGTGCCAGCAAGGATCCAGGGAGGAACTATGGCTACACCTTC. Protein product: CASKDPGRNYGYTF. J is TRBJ1-2 and V is TRBV2; a weak D match, TRBD1 (5 bases). The CDR3 has 14 residues. Trimming removed 7 bases at V and 2 bases at J, with 14 bases between. Germline V gene sequence: CDR1 SNHLY, CDR2 FYNNEI.

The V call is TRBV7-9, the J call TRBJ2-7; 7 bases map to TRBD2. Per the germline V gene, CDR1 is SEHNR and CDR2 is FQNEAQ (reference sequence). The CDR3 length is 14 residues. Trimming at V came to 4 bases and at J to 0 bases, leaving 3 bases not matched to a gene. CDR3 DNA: TGTGCCAGCAGCTCGGGGGACTACTCCTACGAGCAGTACTTC. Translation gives CASSSGDYSYEQYF.

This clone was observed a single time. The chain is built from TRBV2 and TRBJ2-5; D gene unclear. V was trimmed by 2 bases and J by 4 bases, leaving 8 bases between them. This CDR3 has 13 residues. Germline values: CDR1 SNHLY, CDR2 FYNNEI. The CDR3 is CASSESPRETQYF. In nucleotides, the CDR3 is TGTGCCAGCAGTGAATCCCCGAGAGAGACCCAGTACTTC.

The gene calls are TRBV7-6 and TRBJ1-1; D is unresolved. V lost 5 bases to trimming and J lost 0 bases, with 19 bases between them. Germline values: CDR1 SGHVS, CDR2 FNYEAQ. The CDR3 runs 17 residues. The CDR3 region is CASSLFSEGALNTEAFF. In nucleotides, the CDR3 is TGTGCCAGCAGCCTGTTCTCTGAGGGAGCCCTGAACACTGAAGCTTTCTTT.